A single sample is the source of the 16 T cell receptor beta chains below, sequenced in a study of T cell responses to AZD1222 COVID-19 vaccine. Libraries were prepared by immunoSEQ multiplex PCR; TCRdb keeps only in-frame clonotypes and omits some of them. The table lists approximately 140,000 clones, about 93% of them singletons. Sequencing used peripheral blood, obtained on day 0 of AZD1222 vaccination. Source of these receptors: an adult in good health.

The V and J genes are TRBV7-9 and TRBJ1-2, with TRBD1 as a possible D gene (5 bases). In germline, CDR1 is SEHNR, CDR2 FQNEAQ (reference sequence). V was cut by 7 bases and J by 4 bases, with 13 bases left in between. The CDR3 totals 13 residues. The CDR3 coding sequence is TGTGCCAGCAACAAGGGGAGCGGCTATGGCTACACCTTC. This codes for CASNKGSGYGYTF.

The chain recombines TRBV12-3 or TRBV12-4 with TRBJ2-2; D uncertain. Trimming pared 3 bases from V and 4 bases from J, leaving 6 bases between. CDR3 size: 13 residues. The CDR3 sequence is CASSLGSTGELFF. The CDR3, as DNA: TGTGCCAGCAGTTTGGGATCCACCGGGGAGCTGTTTTTT.

The chain is built from TRBV2 and TRBJ1-4; possibly TRBD1 for D (5 bases). V lost 3 bases, J lost 3 bases, and 11 bases lay in between. CDR1 and CDR2 (germline): SNHLY, FYNNEI. The CDR3 has 15 residues. The CDR3: CASSDDRGANEKLFF. The CDR3 coding sequence is TGTGCCAGCAGTGACGACCGAGGGGCTAATGAAAAACTGTTTTTT.

This chain joins TRBV19 and TRBJ2-3, with TRBD1 matching 11 bases. The J segment lost 3 bases and the V segment lost 7 bases, leaving 6 bases of the junction unmatched. The CDR3 covers 15 residues. Germline V CDR1 and CDR2: LNHDA, SQIVND (reference sequence). CDR3 sequence: CASTQGTGGTDTQYF. The CDR3 DNA follows: TGTGCCAGTACCCAAGGGACAGGGGGGACAGATACGCAGTATTTT.

This clone was seen just once. The chain links TRBV19 to TRBJ1-5, with 8 nucleotides matching TRBD1. This CDR3 spans 16 amino acids. J gave up 2 bases and V 4 bases, and 7 bases lay outside the gene matches. In germline, CDR1 is LNHDA, CDR2 SQIVND (reference sequence). This CDR3 is CASSTIRTGRNQPQHF. The CDR3 DNA follows: TGTGCCAGTAGTACAATTCGGACAGGGCGCAATCAGCCCCAGCATTTT.

This rearrangement joins TRBV2 to TRBJ1-5; D gene uncertain. Germline V gene sequence: CDR1 SNHLY, CDR2 FYNNEI. V lost 4 bases to trimming and J lost 7 bases, with 11 bases between them. CDR3 length: 13 amino acids. CDR3 nucleotides: TGTGCCAGCAGTGCGGGGATGGGACAGCCCCAGCATTTT. Translating it yields CASSAGMGQPQHF.

The gene calls are TRBV21-1 and TRBJ1-6; TRBD1, the table's D call, was not compared with the DNA. TRBV21-1 is marked as a pseudogene. This CDR3 has 13 residues. CDR3 nucleotide sequence: TGTGCCATCCTTATCAGGGGAAATTCACCCCTCCACTTT. Encoded protein: CAILIRGNSPLHF.

The chain is built from TRBV15 and TRBJ2-4; 11 nucleotides align to TRBD2. The CDR3 is 16 residues long. Germline values: CDR1 LNHNV, CDR2 YYDKDF (reference sequence). The V and J ends lost 5 bases and 1 base, in that order; junction bases with no gene match: 4. CDR3 DNA sequence: TGTGCCACCAGCTCCCGACTAGCGGGGGCCAAAAACATTCAGTACTTC. Its protein is CATSSRLAGAKNIQYF.

V and J are TRBV5-1 and TRBJ1-6; D unresolved. The CDR3 totals 13 residues. CDR1 is SGHRS, CDR2 YFSETQ, per germline. V lost 0 bases and J lost 9, with 7 bases in between. CDR3 protein: CASSLDQFSPLHF. CDR3 sequence (DNA): TGCGCCAGCAGCTTGGACCAGTTTTCACCCCTCCACTTT.

The rearrangement uses TRBV7-9 and TRBJ2-1, with TRBD2 matching over 7 bases. The CDR3 consists of 16 residues. The germline V gene encodes CDR1 SEHNR and CDR2 FQNEAQ (reference sequence). The V and J ends lost 0 bases and 5 bases, in that order; junction bases with no gene match: 7. In DNA, the CDR3 is TGTGCCAGCAGCTTAGCAGGACTAGAACACAACAATGAGCAGTTCTTC. Translated: CASSLAGLEHNNEQFF.

The chain has TRBV18 and TRBJ2-1; D uncertain. Germline loops: CDR1 KGHSH, CDR2 LQKENI. This CDR3 is 14 amino acids long. V was trimmed by 0 bases and J by 12 bases, leaving 15 bases between them. This CDR3 is CASSPPSVREMQFF. In nucleotides, the CDR3 is TGTGCCAGCTCACCACCCAGCGTTCGAGAGATGCAGTTCTTC.

The V gene is TRBV7-2, the J gene TRBJ2-4; D may be TRBD1 (6 bases). Germline loops: CDR1 SGHTA, CDR2 FQGNSA. The CDR3 has 16 amino acids. Deletions cut 2 bases from V and 4 bases from J, with 15 bases between. The CDR3, as DNA: TGTGCCAGCAGCTTACGGATCCGGGACATAAAAAACATTCAGTACTTC. This codes for CASSLRIRDIKNIQYF.

This clone was recorded a few times. The chain is built from TRBV5-5 and TRBJ1-1, with D unresolved. V shed 3 bases and J shed 7 bases, with 19 bases lying between them. The CDR3 spans 15 residues. Germline loops: CDR1 SGHKS, CDR2 YYEKEE (reference sequence). The chain's CDR3 is CASSSAPGVKNEAFF. As DNA, the CDR3 is TGTGCCAGCAGCTCAGCACCGGGCGTTAAAAATGAAGCTTTCTTT.

In nucleotides, the CDR3 is TGTGCCAGCAGTGTGGCGGGGGGGATCGATGAGCAGTTCTTC. Amino acids: CASSVAGGIDEQFF. The V and J genes are TRBV6-4 and TRBJ2-1; 9 bases map to TRBD2. In germline, CDR1 is MRHNA, CDR2 SNTAGT. The CDR3 is made up of 14 amino acids. Trimming cost V 4 bases and J 8 bases; bases outside gene matches: 6.

V gene TRBV30 combines with J gene TRBJ2-2; the match to TRBD2 covers 7 bases. Germline V gene data show CDR1 as GTSNPN and CDR2 as SVGIG (reference sequence). Losses at the gene ends were 3 bases for V and 4 bases for J; bases not matched to a gene: 8. CDR3 length: 15 amino acids. This CDR3 reads CAWRSGGRGTGELFF. As DNA, the CDR3 is TGTGCCTGGAGATCTGGGGGGAGGGGCACCGGGGAGCTGTTTTTT.

This clone has just one count. The rearrangement links TRBV14 to TRBJ2-1, with D perhaps TRBD1 (5 bases). V gave up 4 bases and J gave up 2 bases, with 15 bases separating them. CDR1 and CDR2 from the germline V gene are SGHDN and FVKESK. The CDR3 is 16 amino acids. The CDR3 sequence: CASSPRNPGTYNEQFF. Written as DNA, the CDR3 is TGTGCCAGCAGCCCAAGAAATCCAGGGACCTACAATGAGCAGTTCTTC.